The clone carrying this T cell receptor beta chain was seen many times. The data were taken from a study of CD8 T cells in ankylosing spondylitis. TCRdb recomputed calls from the 5' RACE reads with MiXCR, one row per CDR3 protein. The profile shows roughly 220,000 distinct CDR3 sequences, about 10% of them singletons. V shed 3 bases and J shed 1 base, with 6 bases lying between them. This CDR3 has 14 amino acids. From germline, CDR1 is SEHNR and CDR2 FQNEAQ (reference sequence). The chain links TRBV7-9 to TRBJ1-4; D not resolved. Sequenced material: blood, either unsorted or a sorted T cell fraction (not recorded which). The TCR comes from a male donor with ankylosing spondylitis or in good health (not recorded which). DNA for the CDR3: TGTGCCAGCAGCTTCGGGGAAACTAATGAAAAACTGTTTTTT. Residues: CASSFGETNEKLFF.